Here is one T cell receptor beta chain with its context. The sample's time point: newly diagnosed GD, antithyroid drugs for less than 3 months. There was RNA extracted from PBMCs, and the TCR library was made from it. EDTA tubes collected approximately 10 milliliters of peripheral blood. This CDR3 has 17 amino acids. Germline V gives CDR1 LNHDA, CDR2 SQIVND (reference sequence). V lost 7 bases and J 0 bases, leaving 21 bases between the germline ends. The sample belongs to a study of regulatory T cells in long-lasting Graves disease. Construction of TCR beta libraries relied on iRepertoire HTBI primers and on Arm-PCR targeting CDR3 regions. TCRdb reprocessed the multiplex PCR reads with MiXCR, giving one entry per CDR3 protein. Altogether approximately 400,000 distinct CDR3 sequences are present, 15% being singletons, with the ten largest covering roughly a sixth. The sample was also reused in another study, on T cells in Graves' hyperthyroidism and ophthalmopathy.

The TCR originated in a woman aged 30 to 39 with Graves disease. The source was peripheral blood mononuclear cells (PBMCs), collected at new diagnosis, from a patient treated with antithyroid drugs. The rearrangement links TRBV19 to TRBJ1-2; TRBD1 is a possible D gene (6 bases). The CDR3 nucleotides read TGTGCCAGTACCCTGTGGGGGGGCACGTCGGCTAACTATGGCTACACCTTC. This translates into CASTLWGGTSANYGYTF.